This TCR beta chain derives from a study of T-cell reconstitution after alpha-beta-depleted transplantation in children. Overall study results and limits: It was newly produced T cells that mostly accounted for T-cell counts and diversity one year after transplant. Diversity of TCRbeta at day 60 was high in some patients, arising from surviving recipient T cells and thymic progenitors. The study reportedly traced alpha-beta T cells about two months after transplant to several hundred expanded graft clones.

TCRbeta library preparation incorporated unique molecular identifiers. TCRdb called the PCR reads again in MiXCR, with one record for every CDR3 protein. The sample holds hundreds of thousands of distinct CDR3 sequences, under 30% seen once. This clonotype was found a few times. Its matching antigen is unknown. V was cut by 0 bases and J by 5 bases, with 11 bases left in between. Germline V gives CDR1 KGHSH, CDR2 LQKENI. The CDR3 length is 15 residues. The chain employs TRBV18 and TRBJ2-1, with unresolved D. This sequence originates from a female patient aged 2-10 years who had a stem cell transplant for congenital amegakaryocytic thrombocytopenia, so the T cells may come from the graft donor. The source material was PBMCs, mostly from graft donor cells, sampled 360 days after TCRalphabeta/CD19-depleted stem cell transplant. The CDR3 DNA is TGTGCCAGCTCACCACCTACCAATAACGACAATGAGCAGTTCTTC. Amino acid sequence: CASSPPTNNDNEQFF. Combining the CDR3 with reference TRBV18 and TRBJ2-1 gives the whole variable domain NAGVMQNPRHLVRRRGQEARLRCSPMKGHSHVYWYRQLPEEGLKFMVYLQKENIIDESGMPKERFSAEFPKEGPSILRIQQVVRGDSAAYFCASSPPTNNDNEQFFGPGTRLTVL.